Included here is one T cell receptor beta chain sequence, with context. As yet, its antigen is unknown. The data stem from a study of blood T cells in healthy people across ages. CDR3 length equals 14 residues. Trimming took 5 bases from V and 6 from J; bases not matched to a gene: 7. Germline values: CDR1 MNHEY, CDR2 SVGAGI. Together with a sample-barcoded 5' primer, a J-beta primer mix was included in a second PCR lasting roughly 6 to 12 cycles. Through a template-switch adaptor with 12 random nucleotides, each cDNA molecule received a tag. TCRdb itself ran the 5' RACE reads through MiXCR, one entry per CDR3 protein. This table has roughly 730,000 distinct CDR3 sequences, roughly 50% appearing once. General study findings and limits: Samples with more naive T cells showed higher observed beta diversity.

The genes are TRBV6-5 and TRBJ1-2; 9 bases are shared with TRBD1. Sample: blood. The sequence was collected from a man aged 35 to 55 in good health. CDR3 sequence reads: CASSRDRASNGYTF. The CDR3 coding sequence is TGTGCCAGCAGTCGGGACAGGGCTTCGAATGGCTACACCTTC.